One sample yielded the 9 T cell receptor beta chains listed below, sequenced in a study of blood T cell repertoires in COVID-19. Only in-frame clones appear in the TCRdb table, and some are missing; sequencing was by immunoSEQ multiplex PCR. Of 180,000 or so clones listed, 86% are singletons. The sample taken for sequencing was peripheral blood. The receptors derive from a man in his 70s with acute or convalescent COVID-19.

This clone was detected once. The CDR3: CASGLEGGANTEAFF. The DNA of the CDR3 is TGTGCTAGTGGTTTGGAAGGGGGTGCGAACACTGAAGCTTTCTTT. The rearrangement uses TRBV12-5 and TRBJ1-1; TRBD1 might be the D (6 bases). This CDR3 contains 15 residues. Trimming removed 1 base from V and 1 base from J, with 10 bases in between. Germline V CDR1 and CDR2: LGHNT, FRNRAP. Filled out from reference TRBV12-5 and TRBJ1-1, the complete variable domain reads DARVTQTPRHKVTEMGQEVTMRCQPILGHNTVFWYRQTMMQGLELLAYFRNRAPLDDSGMPKDRFSAEMPDATLATLKIQPSEPRDSAVYFCASGLEGGANTEAFFGQGTRLTVV.

The chain has TRBV7-9 and TRBJ1-4, with a possible D match to TRBD1 (6 bases). The CDR3 runs to 14 residues. The V end was cut by 2 bases, the J end by 8 bases, with 12 bases between. The germline V gene has CDR1 SEHNR and CDR2 FQNEAQ (reference sequence). In DNA, the CDR3 is TGTGCCAGCAGCTTACGGCAGGGGATAGAAAAACTGTTTTTT. Protein product: CASSLRQGIEKLFF. The full variable domain, its missing parts supplied by reference TRBV7-9 and TRBJ1-4, is DTGVSQNPRHKITKRGQNVTFRCDPISEHNRLYWYRQTLGQGPEFLTYFQNEAQLEKSRLLSDRFSAERPKGSFSTLEIQRTEQGDSAMYLCASSLRQGIEKLFFGSGTQLSVL.

The chain uses TRBV27 and TRBJ2-1; 13 nucleotides match TRBD2. Germline V gene sequence: CDR1 MNHEY, CDR2 SMNVEV (reference sequence). CDR3 length: 15 amino acids. V shed 4 bases and J 7 bases; nucleotides not matched to a gene: 4. CDR3 sequence (DNA): TGTGCCAGCAGTTCCGGGACTAGCGGGGTGAATGAGCAGTTCTTC. It yields the protein CASSSGTSGVNEQFF.

This chain connects TRBV29-1 to TRBJ2-5; D not resolved. Germline CDR1 and CDR2: SQVTM and ANQGSEA. This CDR3 comprises 11 residues. V was trimmed by 3 bases and J by 5 bases, leaving 7 bases between them. CDR3 bases: TGCAGCGTTGACGTCCTTGAGACCCAGTACTTC. Amino acid sequence: CSVDVLETQYF.

The chain joins TRBV3-1 (or the pseudogene TRBV3-2) to TRBJ2-7, with D perhaps TRBD2 (5 bases). The CDR3 consists of 12 residues. Trimming left V 5 bases short and J 3 bases short, with 8 bases between. Germline V lookup: CDR1 LGHDT, CDR2 YNNKEL (reference sequence). In DNA, the CDR3 is TGTGCCAGCAGCTTCGGAGGCTACGAGCAGTACTTC. This codes for CASSFGGYEQYF.

The chain has TRBV27 and TRBJ2-5; 7 bases agree with TRBD1. Trimming at V came to 7 bases and at J to 6 bases, leaving 8 bases not matched to a gene. The germline CDR1 and CDR2 sequences are MNHEY and SMNVEV (reference sequence). The CDR3 totals 13 residues. For the CDR3, the DNA is TGTGCCAGCACCTCAGGGGGTAGGCAGACCCAGTACTTC. Translation gives CASTSGGRQTQYF.

The rearrangement joins TRBV20-1 to TRBJ2-7; D not resolved. Germline values: CDR1 DFQATT, CDR2 SNEGSKA (reference sequence). This CDR3 spans 14 amino acids. V was shortened by 3 bases and J by 0 bases, with 12 bases between the two germline ends. The CDR3 loop reads CSASGLENSYEQYF. CDR3 DNA sequence: TGCAGTGCTAGTGGGTTGGAGAACTCCTACGAGCAGTACTTC.

The chain couples TRBV9 to TRBJ2-1; D is perhaps TRBD1 (5 bases). Trimming pared 3 bases from V and 8 bases from J, leaving 15 bases between. CDR1 and CDR2 (germline): SGDLS, YYNGEE. The CDR3 runs to 14 residues. CDR3 in amino acids: CASSGAGIGDEQFF. The CDR3 DNA reads as TGTGCCAGCAGCGGAGCAGGGATTGGCGATGAGCAGTTCTTC.

This chain links TRBV7-6 with TRBJ2-1; possible D gene TRBD2, 5 bases. The germline V gene has CDR1 SGHVS and CDR2 FNYEAQ. This CDR3 contains 15 residues. V gave up 0 bases and J gave up 1 base, with 7 bases separating them. In DNA form, the CDR3 reads TGTGCCAGCAGCTTAGCGGGAGATTCCTACAATGAGCAGTTCTTC. Protein: CASSLAGDSYNEQFF.